This TCR beta chain was sequenced in a study of blood T cell repertoires in COVID-19. The CDR3 runs 15 residues. CDR1 is LNHDA, CDR2 SQIVND, per germline (reference sequence). The ends were cut back, 8 bases at V and 8 bases at J, with 19 bases in the middle. TCRdb keeps only in-frame clones here, not all; method: immunoSEQ multiplex PCR. Of under 140,000 clones in the sample, approximately 65% are singletons; the top ten hold about 8.3%. This chain connects TRBV19 to TRBJ1-6; D uncertain. The sequencing sample was made of peripheral blood. This TCR was recovered from a woman aged 60-75 years with acute or convalescent COVID-19. The CDR3 reads CASRDLQMGDSPLHF. The DNA for the CDR3 is TGTGCCAGTCGCGACCTCCAGATGGGCGATTCACCCCTCCACTTT.